The 30 T cell receptor beta chains in this list originate from one sample, sequenced in a study of blood T cell repertoires in COVID-19. The assay was immunoSEQ multiplex PCR, and TCRdb's table has in-frame clones only and misses some. This table has 200,000 to 300,000 clones, 88% appearing once. Material: PBMCs or T cells enriched from blood (not recorded which). The origin of the receptors is a woman in her thirties or forties with acute COVID-19.

V and J are TRBV11-2 and TRBJ2-7; TRBD1 aligns across 7 bases. The junction had 9 bases not matched to a gene; V was cut back by 5 bases and J by 5 bases. The CDR3 has 14 residues. The germline V gene has CDR1 SGHAT and CDR2 FQNNGV. The CDR3 sequence: CASSPDRVGDEQYF. The CDR3 nucleotides read TGTGCCAGCAGCCCCGACAGGGTAGGCGACGAGCAGTACTTC.

CDR3 protein: CASSIGRAYGYTF. DNA for the CDR3: TGTGCCAGTAGTATAGGCAGGGCCTATGGCTACACCTTC. This sequence joins TRBV19 and TRBJ1-2, with D possibly being TRBD1 (5 bases). Germline V gene sequence: CDR1 LNHDA, CDR2 SQIVND (reference sequence). V was shortened by 1 base and J by 4 bases, with 7 bases between the two germline ends. This CDR3 contains 13 residues.

The chain uses TRBV19 and TRBJ2-2; TRBD2 agrees at 7 bases. Germline V gene lookup returns CDR1 LNHDA and CDR2 SQIVND (reference sequence). The trim removed 3 bases at V and 1 base at J, leaving 11 bases unmatched. CDR3 size: 18 residues. CDR3 bases: TGTGCCAGTAGTATGTTCGTCGGCCTAGCGGAGAACACCGGGGAGCTGTTTTTT. Protein: CASSMFVGLAENTGELFF. Together with reference TRBV19 and TRBJ2-2, the CDR3 gives the full variable domain: DGGITQSPKYLFRKEGQNVTLSCEQNLNHDAMYWYRQDPGQGLRLIYYSQIVNDFQKGDIAEGYSVSREKKESFPLTVTSAQKNPTAFYLCASSMFVGLAENTGELFFGEGSRLTVL.

The chain has TRBV4-2 and TRBJ2-1, with D possibly being TRBD2 (5 bases). Deletions cut 0 bases from V and 0 bases from J, with 9 bases between. Germline V lookup: CDR1 LGHNA, CDR2 YNFKEQ. This CDR3 has 16 residues. The CDR3 reads CASSQESGSSYNEQFF. As DNA, the CDR3 is TGTGCCAGCAGCCAAGAGAGCGGCAGCTCCTACAATGAGCAGTTCTTC.

This sequence joins TRBV19 and TRBJ1-2; 10 bases match TRBD1. The CDR3 has 13 residues. The trim removed 5 bases at V and 4 bases at J, leaving 1 base unmatched. In germline, CDR1 is LNHDA, CDR2 SQIVND (reference sequence). The DNA for the CDR3 is TGTGCCAGTAGTGGGACAGGGGCCTATGGCTACACCTTC. It codes for CASSGTGAYGYTF.

The rearrangement uses TRBV9 and TRBJ2-3; 8 nucleotides line up with TRBD1. Germline CDR1 SGDLS, CDR2 YYNGEE. The CDR3 is 15 residues long. V lost 3 bases, J lost 2 bases, and 5 bases stayed unmatched. In DNA form, the CDR3 reads TGTGCCAGCAGCGCAGGGGGCTTCTACACAGATACGCAGTATTTT. Translating gives CASSAGGFYTDTQYF.

The chain combines TRBV6-5 with TRBJ1-2, with 7 bases lining up with TRBD1. V lost 6 bases, J lost 8 bases, and 9 bases stayed unmatched. The CDR3 covers 13 residues. Germline V gene lookup returns CDR1 MNHEY and CDR2 SVGAGI. CDR3 nucleotide sequence: TGTGCCAGCAGCTACGACAGGGCGCGGGGCTACACCTTC. It is translated as CASSYDRARGYTF.

The chain recombines TRBV11-2 with TRBJ1-1; D gene unclear. The CDR3 has 14 residues. Germline assignment: CDR1 SGHAT and CDR2 FQNNGV. V lost 2 bases to trimming and J lost 10 bases, with 17 bases between them. Written as DNA, the CDR3 is TGTGCCAGCAGCTTAATGAGAGATTACAGTGGAGCTTTCTTT. This codes for CASSLMRDYSGAFF.

Note on this clone: Distinct nucleotide sequences in the sample also encode this CDR3. The V call is TRBV5-1, the J call TRBJ1-1; 7 bases are a match to TRBD1. Looked up from germline, CDR1 is SGHRS and CDR2 is YFSETQ. Unmatched junction bases numbered 4, after V lost 3 bases and J lost 2 bases. This CDR3 comprises 14 residues. The CDR3: CASSSGQPNTEAFF. The CDR3 DNA follows: TGCGCCAGCAGCTCGGGACAGCCAAACACTGAAGCTTTCTTT.

J is TRBJ2-3 and V is TRBV27; D unresolved. Germline loops: CDR1 MNHEY, CDR2 SMNVEV (reference sequence). The CDR3 spans 13 residues. The germline V and J ends were trimmed by 8 bases and 5 bases, with 14 bases remaining between them. In DNA form, the CDR3 reads TGTGCCAGCGGGTTGGGCCAACGAGATACGCAGTATTTT. It encodes CASGLGQRDTQYF.

The rearrangement joins TRBV7-9 to TRBJ2-7, with 10 nucleotides matching TRBD1. Germline V gene data show CDR1 as SEHNR and CDR2 as FQNEAQ (reference sequence). Losses at the gene ends were 3 bases for V and 5 bases for J; bases not matched to a gene: 7. This CDR3 has 15 residues. CDR3 region: CASSLAGTGDHEQYV. The CDR3 nucleotides are TGTGCCAGCAGCTTGGCCGGGACAGGGGACCACGAGCAGTACGTC.

The genes are TRBV7-9 and TRBJ1-3; no firm D call. The CDR3 sequence is 16 residues long. Germline assignment: CDR1 SEHNR and CDR2 FQNEAQ (reference sequence). Trimming removed 1 base at V and 2 bases at J, with 12 bases between. The CDR3 DNA reads TGTGCCAGCAGCTTAGAATTGGTTCTAGCTGGAAACACCATATATTTT. Translation: CASSLELVLAGNTIYF.

The gene calls are TRBV6-6 and TRBJ1-6; D may be TRBD1 (6 bases). This CDR3 has 14 residues. V lost 8 bases and J lost 8, with 16 bases in between. Germline assignment: CDR1 MNHNY and CDR2 SVGAGI (reference sequence). The CDR3 DNA reads TGTGCCAGCGGCCTCGGGGGGGCCGATTCACCCCTCCACTTT. Amino acids: CASGLGGADSPLHF.

In its sample, this clone was seen once. This chain's CDR3 is CASSRPGQGDEKLFF. The CDR3 DNA is TGTGCCAGCAGCCGACCGGGACAAGGGGATGAAAAACTGTTTTTT. The gene calls are TRBV4-2 and TRBJ1-4, with a possible D match to TRBD1 (6 bases). In germline, CDR1 is LGHNA, CDR2 YNFKEQ. The V end was cut by 4 bases, the J end by 6 bases, with 15 bases between. The CDR3 has 15 amino acids.

This clone was seen more than once but under ten times. At one end the junction does not follow the germline gene, possibly because of a read error. The chain has TRBV9 and TRBJ2-5; the match to TRBD1 covers 12 bases. Germline assignment: CDR1 SGDLS and CDR2 YYNGEE. CDR3 length: 15 residues. The CDR3 bases are TGTGCCAGCAGCGGAAGGGACAGGGGGCAACCTCAAGTGAACTTC. Protein product: CASSGRDRGQPQVNF.

CDR3 region: CASSRDRVGEQYF. For the CDR3, the DNA is TGTGCCAGCAGCCGGGACAGGGTGGGCGAGCAGTACTTC. The chain recombines TRBV13 with TRBJ2-7, with 9 bases fitting TRBD1. J lost 6 bases, V lost 5 bases, and 5 bases had no gene match. The CDR3 is made up of 13 amino acids. The germline gives CDR1 PRHDT, CDR2 FYEKMQ (reference sequence).

This clone was found a few times. The gene calls are TRBV5-6 and TRBJ1-6; D is unclear. Trimming took off 0 bases at V and 8 bases at J, with 12 bases between the two ends. The germline CDR1 and CDR2 sequences are SGHDT and YYEEEE. The CDR3 runs to 15 residues. The CDR3 nucleotides are TGTGCCAGCAGCTTGGACCGGGAGGTGGATTCACCCCTCCACTTT. It codes for CASSLDREVDSPLHF.

J is TRBJ2-7 and V is TRBV27; 7 bases agree with TRBD1. The V gene end was trimmed by 6 bases and the J gene end by 0 bases; junction bases not matched to a gene: 14. This CDR3 has 17 residues. Germline CDR1 and CDR2: MNHEY and SMNVEV (reference sequence). In DNA, the CDR3 is TGTGCCAGCAGGAGAAATTACAGGGGCCGTAGCTCCTACGAGCAGTACGTC. It specifies CASRRNYRGRSSYEQYV.

J is TRBJ2-4 and V is TRBV7-9; 14 bases are a match to TRBD2. The germline V gene has CDR1 SEHNR and CDR2 FQNEAQ (reference sequence). CDR3 length: 21 amino acids. V lost 5 bases and J lost 6; bases outside the gene matches: 21. The CDR3 sequence: CASSRGLAGDKSPLVGNIQYF. CDR3 coding DNA: TGTGCCAGCAGCAGGGGACTAGCGGGAGACAAAAGCCCGCTGGTTGGAAACATTCAGTACTTC. Together with reference TRBV7-9 and TRBJ2-4, the CDR3 gives the full variable domain: DTGVSQNPRHKITKRGQNVTFRCDPISEHNRLYWYRQTLGQGPEFLTYFQNEAQLEKSRLLSDRFSAERPKGSFSTLEIQRTEQGDSAMYLCASSRGLAGDKSPLVGNIQYFGAGTRLSVL.

This chain's CDR3 is CAWSVRSGSGYTF. The CDR3 nucleotides are TGTGCCTGGAGTGTACGATCAGGGTCTGGCTACACCTTC. V usage is TRBV30 and J usage is TRBJ1-2; possibly TRBD1 for D (5 bases). Germline CDR1 and CDR2: GTSNPN and SVGIG (reference sequence). CDR3 length: 13 amino acids. Trimming left V 0 bases short and J 7 bases short, with 12 bases between.

The sample holds a few counts of this clone. The chain combines TRBV2 with TRBJ1-5; TRBD1 matches at 8 bases. The CDR3 sequence is 15 residues long. Germline-derived CDR1 and CDR2 are SNHLY and FYNNEI. Unmatched junction bases numbered 2, after V lost 4 bases and J lost 0 bases. The CDR3 DNA follows: TGTGCCAGCAGTGCGGGACAGGTTAGCAATCAGCCCCAGCATTTT. This gives the protein CASSAGQVSNQPQHF.

This chain uses TRBV5-1 with TRBJ2-5; D unclear. Per the germline V gene, CDR1 is SGHRS and CDR2 is YFSETQ. There are 12 residues in the CDR3. Trimming took off 1 base at V and 5 bases at J, with 6 bases between the two ends. In DNA, the CDR3 is TGCGCCAGCAGCTTGACTTTGGAGACCCAGTACTTC. As protein: CASSLTLETQYF.

The chain recombines TRBV4-3 with TRBJ1-5; D is uncertain. The V and J ends lost 4 bases and 3 bases respectively, with 10 bases between them. This CDR3 spans 14 amino acids. CDR1 and CDR2 from the germline V gene are LGHNA and YSLEER. The CDR3 spells CASSPDKNNQPQHF. CDR3 nucleotides: TGCGCCAGCAGCCCAGACAAAAACAATCAGCCCCAGCATTTT.

The chain recombines TRBV9 with TRBJ2-1; 13 bases line up with TRBD2. The germline gives CDR1 SGDLS, CDR2 YYNGEE. V was pared by 0 bases and J by 7 bases, with 4 bases of the junction left unmatched. This CDR3 has 16 residues. CDR3 sequence: CASSVGGTSGNNEQFF. The CDR3 region has the DNA TGTGCCAGCAGCGTAGGAGGGACTAGCGGGAATAATGAGCAGTTCTTC.

The rearrangement links TRBV7-9 to TRBJ2-1; TRBD2 aligns across 13 bases. The CDR3 covers 15 residues. Germline values: CDR1 SEHNR, CDR2 FQNEAQ (reference sequence). The V and J ends lost 4 bases and 6 bases, in that order; junction bases with no gene match: 3. The CDR3 sequence: CASSSGLAGVNEQFF. The CDR3 coding sequence is TGTGCCAGCAGCTCCGGACTAGCGGGAGTCAATGAGCAGTTCTTC.

This clone was found a few times. The rearrangement uses TRBV5-6 and TRBJ1-6; D may be TRBD1 (5 bases). The ends were cut back, 3 bases at V and 4 bases at J, with 8 bases in the middle. The length of the CDR3 is 14 residues. Germline loops: CDR1 SGHDT, CDR2 YYEEEE. The CDR3 region is CASSSTGYNSPLHF. CDR3 nucleotide sequence: TGTGCCAGCAGCTCCACAGGTTATAATTCACCCCTCCACTTT.

The chain links TRBV3-1 (or the pseudogene TRBV3-2) to TRBJ2-2; TRBD1 aligns across 7 bases. This CDR3 has 14 residues. Germline CDR1 is LGHDT and CDR2 is YNNKEL (reference sequence). Trimming took 4 bases from V and 5 from J; bases not matched to a gene: 4. Here the CDR3 DNA reads TGTGCCAGCAGCCGAACGACAGGGACCGGGGAGCTGTTTTTT. Residues: CASSRTTGTGELFF.

The chain carries TRBV29-1 and TRBJ2-7, with D perhaps matching TRBD1 (5 bases). Germline V lookup: CDR1 SQVTM, CDR2 ANQGSEA. The CDR3 is 14 residues long. Trimming left V 7 bases short and J 2 bases short, with 18 bases between. CDR3 in amino acids: CSAEHLDIPYEQYV. DNA for the CDR3: TGCAGCGCCGAACACCTGGACATCCCCTACGAGCAGTACGTC.

The genes are TRBV19 and TRBJ1-3, with TRBD1 as a possible D gene (5 bases). Trimming shortened V by 6 bases and J by 2 bases, and 14 bases separated the two germline ends. The V gene's germline CDR1 is LNHDA and CDR2 SQIVND (reference sequence). The CDR3 has 15 amino acids. The CDR3 coding sequence is TGTGCCAGTAGACTCCCGGACAAAGCTGGAAACACCATATATTTT. It specifies CASRLPDKAGNTIYF.

CDR3 region: CAISSDREQFF. CDR3 coding DNA: TGTGCCATCAGTTCCGACAGGGAGCAGTTCTTC. The V gene is TRBV10-3, the J gene TRBJ2-1, with D possibly matching TRBD1 (6 bases). The CDR3 is made up of 11 amino acids. V lost 5 bases and J lost 10, with 9 bases in between. Germline CDR1 reads ENHRY; CDR2 reads SYGVKD.